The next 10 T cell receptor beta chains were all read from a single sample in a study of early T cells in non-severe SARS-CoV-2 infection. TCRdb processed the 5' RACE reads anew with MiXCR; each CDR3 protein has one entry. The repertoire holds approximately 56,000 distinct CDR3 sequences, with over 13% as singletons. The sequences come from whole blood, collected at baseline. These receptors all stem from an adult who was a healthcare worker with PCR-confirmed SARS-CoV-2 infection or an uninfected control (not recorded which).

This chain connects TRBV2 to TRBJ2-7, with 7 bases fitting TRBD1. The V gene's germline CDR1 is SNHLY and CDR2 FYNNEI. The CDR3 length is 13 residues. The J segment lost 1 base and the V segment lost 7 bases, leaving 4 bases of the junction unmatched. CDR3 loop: CASTLGQSYEQYF. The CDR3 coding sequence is TGTGCCAGCACCCTGGGACAGTCCTACGAGCAGTACTTC.

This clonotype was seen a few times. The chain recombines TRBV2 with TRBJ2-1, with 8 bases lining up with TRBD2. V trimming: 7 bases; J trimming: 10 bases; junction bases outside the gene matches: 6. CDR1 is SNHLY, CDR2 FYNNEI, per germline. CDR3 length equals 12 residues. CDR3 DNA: TGTGCCAGCACGGGGGGGAAGTCCGAGCAGTTCTTC. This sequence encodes CASTGGKSEQFF.

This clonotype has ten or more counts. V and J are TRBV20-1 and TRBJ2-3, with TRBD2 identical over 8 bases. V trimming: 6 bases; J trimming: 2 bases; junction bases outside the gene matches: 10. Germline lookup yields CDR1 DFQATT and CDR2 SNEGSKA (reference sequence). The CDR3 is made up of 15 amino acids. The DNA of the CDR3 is TGCAGTGCAACCATACTAGCGGCCGACACAGATACGCAGTATTTT. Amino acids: CSATILAADTDTQYF.

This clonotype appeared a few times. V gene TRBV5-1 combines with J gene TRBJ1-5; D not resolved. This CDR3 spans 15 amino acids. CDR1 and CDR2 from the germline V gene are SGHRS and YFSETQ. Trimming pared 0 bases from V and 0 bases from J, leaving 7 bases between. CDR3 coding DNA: TGCGCCAGCAGCTTGGATGAGAATAGCAATCAGCCCCAGCATTTT. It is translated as CASSLDENSNQPQHF.

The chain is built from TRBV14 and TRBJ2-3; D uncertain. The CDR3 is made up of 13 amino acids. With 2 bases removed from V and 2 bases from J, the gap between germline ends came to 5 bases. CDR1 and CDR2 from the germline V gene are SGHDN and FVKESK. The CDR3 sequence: CASSQTVTDTQYF. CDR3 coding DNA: TGTGCCAGCAGCCAAACCGTCACAGATACGCAGTATTTT.

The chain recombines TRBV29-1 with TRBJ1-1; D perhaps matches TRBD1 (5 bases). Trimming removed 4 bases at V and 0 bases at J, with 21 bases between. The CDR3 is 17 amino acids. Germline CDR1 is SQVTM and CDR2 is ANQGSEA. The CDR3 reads CSVVPMRAGLMNTEAFF. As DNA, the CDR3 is TGCAGCGTTGTCCCCATGCGGGCAGGGCTCATGAACACTGAAGCTTTCTTT.

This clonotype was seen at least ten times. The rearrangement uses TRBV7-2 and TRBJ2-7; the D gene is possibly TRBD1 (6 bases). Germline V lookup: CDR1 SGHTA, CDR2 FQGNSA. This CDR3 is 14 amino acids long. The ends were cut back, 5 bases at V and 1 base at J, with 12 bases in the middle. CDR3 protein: CASSQQGLSYEQYF. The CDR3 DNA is TGTGCCAGCAGCCAACAGGGTTTGTCCTACGAGCAGTACTTC.

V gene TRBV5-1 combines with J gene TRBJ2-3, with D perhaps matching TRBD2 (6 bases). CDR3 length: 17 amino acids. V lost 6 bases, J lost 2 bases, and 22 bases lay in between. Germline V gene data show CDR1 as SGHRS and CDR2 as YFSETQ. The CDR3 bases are TGCGCCAGCAACGGTTTTCGGCGGGGCAAGACCACAGATACGCAGTATTTT. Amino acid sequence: CASNGFRRGKTTDTQYF.

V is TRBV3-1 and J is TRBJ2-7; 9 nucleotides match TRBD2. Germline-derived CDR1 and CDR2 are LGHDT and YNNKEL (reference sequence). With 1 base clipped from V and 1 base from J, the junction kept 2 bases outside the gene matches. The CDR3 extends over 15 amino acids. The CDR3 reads CASSQGTSASYEQYF. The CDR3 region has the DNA TGTGCCAGCAGCCAAGGGACTAGCGCTTCCTACGAGCAGTACTTC.

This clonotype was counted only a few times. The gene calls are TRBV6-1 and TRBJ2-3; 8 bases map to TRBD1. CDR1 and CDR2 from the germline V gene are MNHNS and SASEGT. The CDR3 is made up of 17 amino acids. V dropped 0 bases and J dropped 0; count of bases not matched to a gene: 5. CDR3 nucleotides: TGTGCCAGCAGTGAAGCGCTTACAGGGGGTAGCACAGATACGCAGTATTTT. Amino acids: CASSEALTGGSTDTQYF.